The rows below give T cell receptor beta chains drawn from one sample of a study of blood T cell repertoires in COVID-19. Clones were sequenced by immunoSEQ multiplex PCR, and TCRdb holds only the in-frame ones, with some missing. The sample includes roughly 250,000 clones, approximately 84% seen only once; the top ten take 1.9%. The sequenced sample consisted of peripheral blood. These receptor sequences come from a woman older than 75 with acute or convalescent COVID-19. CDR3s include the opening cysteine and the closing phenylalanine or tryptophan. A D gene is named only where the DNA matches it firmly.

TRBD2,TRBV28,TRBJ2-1,CASSRGGRNNEQFF
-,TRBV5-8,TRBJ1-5,CASSSQGLVNQPQHF
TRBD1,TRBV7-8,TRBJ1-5,CASRRNPGQGANQPQHF
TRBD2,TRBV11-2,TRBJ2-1,CASSLLAGGYNEQFF
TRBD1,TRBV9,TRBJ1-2,CASSVARDRGSRNYGYTF
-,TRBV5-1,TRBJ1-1,CASSPPGLTNTEAFF
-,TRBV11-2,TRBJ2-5,CASSLSSRNQETQYF
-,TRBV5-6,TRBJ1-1,CASSQDLTVHEAFF
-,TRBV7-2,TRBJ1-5,CASSAGIYSDQPQHF
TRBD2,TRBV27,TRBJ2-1,CASSPLGVAGKDNEQFF
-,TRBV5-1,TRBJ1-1,CASSSGPWAGDTEAFF
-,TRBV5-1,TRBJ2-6,CASSSAGNSGANVLTF
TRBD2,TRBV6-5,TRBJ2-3,CASSKLAGGTDTQYF
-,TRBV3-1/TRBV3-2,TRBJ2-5,CASSPPGTEETQYF
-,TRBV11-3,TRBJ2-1,CASSATSNEQFF
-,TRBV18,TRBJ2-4,CASSPGHGNIQYF
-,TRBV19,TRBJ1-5,CASSNGGINQPQHF
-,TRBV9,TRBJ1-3,CASSPGHDGNTIYF
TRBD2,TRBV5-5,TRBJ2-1,CASSSGLAGAYNEQFF
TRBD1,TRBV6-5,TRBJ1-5,CASKRTGGYQPQHF
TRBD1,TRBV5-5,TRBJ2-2,CASSPGQGRTGELFF
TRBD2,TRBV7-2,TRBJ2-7,CASSRGLDASYEQYF
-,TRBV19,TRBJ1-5,CASSIEGHHNQPQHF
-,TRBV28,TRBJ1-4,CASSLTSGGEKLFF
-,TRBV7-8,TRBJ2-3,CASSVRGGLGQYF
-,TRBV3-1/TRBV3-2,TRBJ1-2,CASSQALNGYTF
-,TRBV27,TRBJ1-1,CASSSTRDSTEAFF
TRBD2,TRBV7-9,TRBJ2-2,CASSWRLAGGTGTGELFF
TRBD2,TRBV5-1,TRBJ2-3,CASSLTPGLGSTQYF
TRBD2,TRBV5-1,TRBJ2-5,CASSGALAGTETQYF
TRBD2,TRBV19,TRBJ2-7,CASSKSGRGTSGGYEQYF
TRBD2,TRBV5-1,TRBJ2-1,CASSPGLAGDSNEQFF
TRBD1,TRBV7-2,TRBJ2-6,CASSFPTGGISGANVLTF
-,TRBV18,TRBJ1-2,CASSPLLRVPANYGYTF
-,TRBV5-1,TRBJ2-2,CASSTGGQTSNTGELFF
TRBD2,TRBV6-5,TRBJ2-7,CAIGPGGDAYEQYF
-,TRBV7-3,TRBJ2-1,CASSSTRNHEQFF
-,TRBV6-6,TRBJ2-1,CASSQTPDLTSPRYNDGQFF
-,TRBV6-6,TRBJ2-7,CASSTDWSEQYF
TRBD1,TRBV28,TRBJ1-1,CASTWDRANTEAFF
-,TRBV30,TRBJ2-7,CAWIEYPSYEQYF
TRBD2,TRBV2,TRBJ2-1,CASKGTSGGVNEQFF
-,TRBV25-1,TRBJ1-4,CASSVGGLYEKLFF
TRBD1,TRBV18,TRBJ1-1,CASSFNRGEAFF
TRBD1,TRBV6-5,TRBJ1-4,CASSIGTGMIEKLFF
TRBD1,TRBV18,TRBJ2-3,CASSLTGSTDTQYF
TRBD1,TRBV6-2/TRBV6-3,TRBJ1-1,CASSYIAGGTEAFF
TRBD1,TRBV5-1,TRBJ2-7,CASSPTGDGSYEQYF
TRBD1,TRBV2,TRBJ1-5,CASSGTGTLQPQHF
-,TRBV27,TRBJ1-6,CASSSPDLGRRGPLHF
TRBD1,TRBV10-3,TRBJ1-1,CAISDGTANTEAFF
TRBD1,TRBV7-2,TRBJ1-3,CASSLRDSGNTIYF
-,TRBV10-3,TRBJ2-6,CAISVSLRAGANVLTF
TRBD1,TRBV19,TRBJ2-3,CASRDRGTGTDTQYF
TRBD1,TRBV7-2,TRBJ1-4,CASSTRGRGEKLFF